This TCR beta chain is drawn from a study of STAT5B mutations in CD4+ large granular lymphocyte leukemia. Study-wide background: Among healthy controls, a particular HLA allele went with more CDR3 'QG' motifs. Regarding the study as a whole: 8/27 top patient clones versus 2/35 control clones were TRBV06-family.

Data came from immunoSEQ multiplex PCR; TCRdb stores just in-frame clones and leaves some out. The repertoire holds roughly 23,000 clones, more than 75% seen once, with approximately 9% in the top ten. Remarks on this clone: Its cognate antigen is unknown.

From germline, CDR1 is MDHEN and CDR2 SYDVKM. The CDR3 is 14 residues long. The ends were cut back, 7 bases at V and 3 bases at J, with 13 bases in the middle. The source is a human donor in good health. The chain recombines TRBV28 with TRBJ1-3, with a possible D match to TRBD1 (6 bases). The sample comprised CD4+ T cells from blood buffy coats. This CDR3 reads CASTEGGVGNTIYF. DNA for the CDR3: TGTGCCAGCACCGAGGGGGGGGTTGGAAACACCATATATTTT. The full variable domain, rest sourced from reference TRBV28 and TRBJ1-3, is DVKVTQSSRYLVKRTGEKVFLECVQDMDHENMFWYRQDPGLGLRLIYFSYDVKMKEKGDIPEGYSVSREKKERFSLILESASTNQTSMYLCASTEGGVGNTIYFGEGSWLTVV.